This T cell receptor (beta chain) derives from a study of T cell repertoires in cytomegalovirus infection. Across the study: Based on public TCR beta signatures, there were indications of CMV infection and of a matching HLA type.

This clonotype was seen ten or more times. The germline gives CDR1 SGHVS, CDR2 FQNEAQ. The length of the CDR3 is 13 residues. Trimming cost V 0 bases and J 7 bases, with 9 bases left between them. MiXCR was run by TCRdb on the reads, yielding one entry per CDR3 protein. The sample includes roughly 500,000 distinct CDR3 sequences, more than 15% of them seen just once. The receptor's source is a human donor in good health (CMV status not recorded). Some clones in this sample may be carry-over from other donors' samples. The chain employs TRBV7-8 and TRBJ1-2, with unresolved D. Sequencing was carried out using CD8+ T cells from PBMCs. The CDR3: CASSLARWAGYTF. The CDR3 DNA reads TGTGCCAGCAGCTTAGCGCGATGGGCTGGCTACACCTTC.